The T cell receptor (beta chain) described here comes from a study of regulatory T cells in long-lasting Graves disease (dated by TCRdb to about 2021). In terms of the full investigation: Persistent Graves' disease meant more than 5 years of antithyroid drug treatment with TSH receptor autoantibodies that stayed positive. Patients with persistent Graves' disease were compared with patients with newly diagnosed Graves' disease using TCR sequencing and RNA sequencing of peripheral blood. The study took place in China and was registered as a clinical trial. A total of some 35 samples underwent TCR sequencing: some 13 from persistent and roughly 20 from newly diagnosed Graves' disease patients. Persistent Graves' disease patients in the clinical cohort had taken antithyroid drugs for around 11 years on average.

What this sample's time point label stands for: persistent/refractory GD, antithyroid drugs over 5 years with positive TRAb. RNA was extracted from PBMCs in TRIzol for both TCR sequencing and RNA sequencing. The diagnosis of Graves' disease followed American Thyroid Association guidelines. Patients for the study were recruited at an endocrinology department in Xi'an, China. Each patient gave approximately 8.8 milliliters of peripheral blood, collected in an EDTA anticoagulant tube. Ficoll Paque Plus density gradient separation was used to isolate PBMCs, and no additional T cell sorting was done. An Agilent 2100 Bioanalyzer and agarose gel were used to check RNA quality, while a NanoDrop 2000 measured RNA concentration. Library prep was done by multiplex PCR. Reads for this sample came from an Illumina HiSeq 4000. CDR3 regions were amplified by Arm-PCR with iRepertoire HTBI primers to construct TCR beta libraries. Before sequencing, the PCR products went through gel purification. The source study handled its data this way. A total of some 60 TRBV and 14 TRBJ segments were identified across samples and were used for gene usage analysis of CDR3 amino acid clonotypes. COPE and FqMerger were used to merge the filtered high-quality paired reads into contigs. Contigs were aligned with BLAST to IMGT TRBV, TRBD and TRBJ reference genes, and CDR3 was defined per IMGT. Clonotypes above 0.1% frequency were classified as highly expanded clones. Shannon entropy served as the measure of repertoire diversity, while the Gini coefficient captured V-J evenness. Clonotypes shared by more than one individual were considered public. TCRdb took the public reads, trimmed them with fastp at Q25, ran MiXCR for clone calling and kept in-frame beta chains. CDR3 protein sequences are deduplicated, and each keeps its most common genes and DNA. V and J calls and clone size were set by TCRdb, not the authors. The sample table holds 650,000 to 850,000 distinct CDR3 sequences, of which 25% to 30% were seen once. The ten largest clones add up to roughly 40% of the sample.

About this clonotype: The antigen this receptor binds is unknown. Base quality data are lacking; no much larger clone is found one base away.

CDR1 and CDR2 are read off the germline V gene as KGHSH and LQKENI. V loses 6 bases, J loses 9 bases, and the germline ends lie 15 bases apart. CDR3 length: 14 amino acids, cysteine to phenylalanine. The only DNA kept is the CDR3, 42 bases in frame from the first base. Results and caveats for the whole study, not just this receptor: Because the primary lesion, thyroid tissue, could not be accessed, the study looked at peripheral blood alone. A larger number of public clonotypes was shared among persistent patients (2,741) than among newly diagnosed patients (around 880). TRBV28, TRBJ1-2 and TRBJ2-5 were preferentially used in persistent disease, while TRBV20-1 and TRBJ2-1 were favored in newly diagnosed disease. Sequencing and analysis were restricted to the TCR beta chain. Compared with newly diagnosed patients, persistent Graves' disease patients had lower TCR Shannon entropy and fewer highly expanded clones, which suggests clonal expansion. As a limitation, the authors acknowledged that the small sample size may reduce accuracy.

This TCR came from a female donor with Graves disease. The sequence is built from TRBV18 and TRBJ1-6; confidence is insufficient to name the D gene. The specimen was peripheral blood mononuclear cells (PBMCs), collected when the disease was refractory, from a patient treated with antithyroid drugs. The CDR3 amino acid sequence is: CASSVEVSSSPLHF. The sequence in DNA is TGTGCCAGCTCCGTGGAGGTCAGTTCTTCACCCCTCCACTTT.